Each of the 27 T cell receptor beta chains below was sequenced from the same sample in a study of T cells in Graves' hyperthyroidism and ophthalmopathy. Amplification of TCR beta CDR3 regions used RNA as the template. HTBI primers were employed in a first-round RT-PCR of the TCR CDR3. TCRdb reprocessed the multiplex PCR reads via MiXCR and lists one record per CDR3 protein. The data contain hundreds of thousands of distinct CDR3 sequences, under 15% of them singletons. Input material: blood. Receptors originate from a woman in her thirties or forties with Graves' ophthalmopathy.

At least ten counts were recorded for this clonotype. CDR3 bases: TGCAGTGCTAGAACGACGACTAGCGGGTTCTCCTACGAGCAGTACTTC. Translated, it gives CSARTTTSGFSYEQYF. The chain recombines TRBV20-1 with TRBJ2-7; 10 nucleotides agree with TRBD2. CDR3 size: 16 residues. Germline assignment: CDR1 DFQATT and CDR2 SNEGSKA (reference sequence). Trimming cost V 2 bases and J 0 bases; bases outside gene matches: 7.

As to this clonotype: A much larger clonotype is one base distant, so this may be a read error. V usage is TRBV6-1 and J usage is TRBJ2-5; 9 bases match TRBD1. The J segment lost 2 bases and the V segment lost 2 bases, leaving 6 bases of the junction unmatched. The germline V gene has CDR1 MNHNS and CDR2 SASEGT. The CDR3 extends over 16 amino acids. The chain's CDR3 is CASSERWDRVQETQYF. The CDR3 coding sequence is TGTGCCAGCAGTGAAAGGTGGGACAGGGTTCAAGAGACCCAGTACTTC.

The chain links TRBV28 to TRBJ1-2; D is undetermined. V was trimmed by 5 bases and J by 8 bases, leaving 12 bases between them. The CDR3 has 12 residues. Germline CDR1 is MDHEN and CDR2 is SYDVKM. The CDR3 nucleotides are TGTGCCAGCAGTCTCCCCCGCCAAGGCTACACCTTC. It codes for CASSLPRQGYTF.

This clonotype was observed at least ten times. This sequence joins TRBV12-5 and TRBJ1-5; possible D gene TRBD1, 5 bases. V was cut by 3 bases and J by 7 bases, with 19 bases left in between. The CDR3 has 16 residues. Germline V gene sequence: CDR1 LGHNT, CDR2 FRNRAP. CDR3 DNA: TGTGCTAGTGGTTTATCCCAGGGAGGGATAACGCAGCCCCAGCATTTT. The encoded protein is CASGLSQGGITQPQHF.

The count of this clonotype is one. J is TRBJ1-3 and V is TRBV30, with D hard to call. Germline V CDR1 and CDR2: GTSNPN, SVGIG (reference sequence). The CDR3 is 14 residues long. V was cut by 5 bases and J by 3 bases, with 14 bases left in between. CDR3 residues: CAWAPGFSGNTIYF. The DNA for the CDR3 is TGTGCCTGGGCCCCGGGTTTCAGTGGAAACACCATATATTTT.

CDR3 sequence: CASSQGTYQETQYF. CDR3 in DNA: TGTGCCAGCAGCCAAGGGACTTATCAAGAGACCCAGTACTTC. The J gene is TRBJ2-5, the V gene TRBV14, with a weak D call TRBD2 (5 bases). Trimming removed 1 base at V and 2 bases at J, with 8 bases between. The CDR3 totals 14 residues. Germline CDR1 reads SGHDN; CDR2 reads FVKESK. The variable domain in full, with the rest retrieved from reference TRBV14 and TRBJ2-5, is EAGVTQFPSHSVIEKGQTVTLRCDPISGHDNLYWYRRVMGKEIKFLLHFVKESKQDESGMPNNRFLAERTGGTYSTLKVQPAELEDSGVYFCASSQGTYQETQYFGPGTRLLVL.

This clonotype showed up many times. V usage is TRBV7-9 and J usage is TRBJ1-1; D uncertain. Trimming cost V 3 bases and J 1 base, with 9 bases left between them. This CDR3 spans 14 amino acids. Germline CDR1 is SEHNR and CDR2 is FQNEAQ (reference sequence). The CDR3 loop is CASSFVGRNTEAFF. CDR3 nucleotide sequence: TGTGCCAGCAGCTTCGTCGGGAGGAACACTGAAGCTTTCTTT.

There are many counts of this clonotype. CDR3 sequence reads: CASRLEGGTQYF. The CDR3 nucleotides are TGTGCCAGCAGGCTGGAGGGTGGGACCCAGTACTTC. The gene calls are TRBV6-1 and TRBJ2-5; a possible D gene is TRBD2 (6 bases). This CDR3 has 12 residues. V was shortened by 6 bases and J by 7 bases, with 12 bases between the two germline ends. Germline V gives CDR1 MNHNS, CDR2 SASEGT.

This clonotype was detected many times. The chain is built from TRBV6-1 and TRBJ2-7; 12 nucleotides line up with TRBD2. The CDR3 length is 15 residues. Germline V CDR1 and CDR2: MNHNS, SASEGT. Trimming took 5 bases from V and 6 from J; bases not matched to a gene: 8. In DNA, the CDR3 is TGTGCCAGCAGTACACTAGCGGGAGGTTTGGGCGAGCAGTACTTC. It encodes CASSTLAGGLGEQYF.

Only a few counts were recorded for this clonotype. A single base separates this from a much larger clone, so it may be a read error. The chain joins TRBV20-1 to TRBJ1-1, with 9 bases matching TRBD1. V lost 8 bases and J lost 3; bases outside the gene matches: 10. This CDR3 is built from 14 residues. CDR1 and CDR2 from the germline V gene are DFQATT and SNEGSKA (reference sequence). CDR3 sequence: CSTKGQGPYTEAFF. The CDR3 DNA reads TGCAGTACCAAGGGACAGGGACCATACACTGAAGCTTTCTTT.

This clonotype appeared many times. This chain joins TRBV20-1 and TRBJ1-1; D remains ambiguous. Looked up from germline, CDR1 is DFQATT and CDR2 is SNEGSKA (reference sequence). The germline V and J ends were trimmed by 2 bases and 3 bases, with 13 bases remaining between them. This CDR3 has 14 amino acids. Here the CDR3 DNA reads TGCAGTGCTAGAAATGAGGGAAGTGACACTGAAGCTTTCTTT. Translation gives CSARNEGSDTEAFF.

This clonotype has at least ten counts. The J gene is TRBJ2-3, the V gene TRBV15, with TRBD1 identical over 11 bases. This CDR3 has 14 amino acids. Germline V lookup: CDR1 LNHNV, CDR2 YYDKDF (reference sequence). V gave up 3 bases and J gave up 6 bases; unmatched junction bases: 2. CDR3: CATSRDRGPDTQYF. CDR3 nucleotide sequence: TGTGCCACCAGCAGGGACAGGGGGCCCGATACGCAGTATTTT. Variable domain in full (rest from reference TRBV15 and TRBJ2-3): DAMVIQNPRYQVTQFGKPVTLSCSQTLNHNVMYWYQQKSSQAPKLLFHYYDKDFNNEADTPDNFQSRRPNTSFCFLDIRSPGLGDTAMYLCATSRDRGPDTQYFGPGTRLTVL.

This clonotype was seen at least ten times. The gene calls are TRBV27 and TRBJ2-5; 7 bases are a match to TRBD2. This CDR3 has 17 amino acids. Germline loops: CDR1 MNHEY, CDR2 SMNVEV (reference sequence). Trimming took 1 base from V and 4 from J; bases not matched to a gene: 12. In DNA, the CDR3 is TGTGCCAGCAGTTTATACCCTCCTGCGAGGGAGGGAGAGACCCAGTACTTC. It specifies CASSLYPPAREGETQYF.

This clonotype was observed many times. The chain employs TRBV28 and TRBJ2-5; D is possibly TRBD2 (5 bases). V shed 2 bases and J shed 5 bases, with 12 bases lying between them. From germline, CDR1 is MDHEN and CDR2 SYDVKM. This CDR3 is built from 14 residues. As DNA, the CDR3 is TGTGCCAGCAGTTTACCCGGGTCGGGGGAGACCCAGTACTTC. This sequence encodes CASSLPGSGETQYF.

This clonotype has more than one count but fewer than ten. The chain is built from TRBV7-2 and TRBJ1-5, with D unresolved. This CDR3 is 13 amino acids long. V lost 5 bases, J lost 5 bases, and 10 bases lay in between. Germline CDR1 reads SGHTA; CDR2 reads FQGNSA. CDR3 bases: TGTGCCAGCAGCCCTATCTTAGATCAGCCCCAGCATTTT. Residues: CASSPILDQPQHF. The complete variable domain, with remaining parts taken from reference TRBV7-2 and TRBJ1-5, reads GAGVSQSPSNKVTEKGKDVELRCDPISGHTALYWYRQSLGQGLEFLIYFQGNSAPDKSGLPSDRFSAERTGGSVSTLTIQRTQQEDSAVYLCASSPILDQPQHFGDGTRLSIL.

V and J are TRBV29-1 and TRBJ2-5, with D perhaps TRBD1 (6 bases). Germline-derived CDR1 and CDR2 are SQVTM and ANQGSEA. This CDR3 comprises 12 residues. The germline V and J ends were trimmed by 0 bases and 9 bases, with 11 bases remaining between them. The CDR3: CSVEEGGWAQYF. CDR3 coding DNA: TGCAGCGTTGAAGAAGGGGGTTGGGCCCAGTACTTC.

This clonotype was observed at least ten times. The chain joins TRBV12-3 or TRBV12-4 to TRBJ2-7; D may be TRBD2 (5 bases). V was cut by 6 bases and J by 3 bases, with 15 bases left in between. This CDR3 region has 14 residues. CDR3 in DNA: TGTGCCAGCAGCCCTATAACTAGATTCTACGAGCAGTACTTC. Its protein is CASSPITRFYEQYF.

The sample holds a few counts of this clonotype. This rearrangement joins TRBV20-1 to TRBJ1-2; 9 bases match TRBD1. Trimming cost V 1 base and J 4 bases; bases outside gene matches: 19. There are 19 residues in the CDR3. Germline V lookup: CDR1 DFQATT, CDR2 SNEGSKA (reference sequence). CDR3 protein: CSARGGPGQGHLNLYGYTF. The CDR3 DNA is TGCAGTGCTAGAGGGGGCCCGGGACAGGGCCACTTGAACCTCTATGGCTACACCTTC.

This clonotype was found many times. The CDR3, as DNA: TGTGCCAGCACCCGGGACAACCGATACGAGCAGTACTTC. Translating gives CASTRDNRYEQYF. The gene calls are TRBV12-3 or TRBV12-4 and TRBJ2-7; a weak D match, TRBD1 (6 bases). Trimming shortened V by 7 bases and J by 4 bases, and 14 bases separated the two germline ends. The CDR3 totals 13 residues.

This clonotype occurred many times. The gene calls are TRBV19 and TRBJ2-5; TRBD2 is a possible D gene (5 bases). Per germline, CDR1 LNHDA and CDR2 SQIVND (reference sequence). The CDR3 spans 14 residues. V lost 5 bases to trimming and J lost 1 base, with 11 bases between them. The CDR3 is CASSGGRGQETQYF. CDR3 coding DNA: TGTGCCAGTAGTGGCGGACGGGGCCAAGAGACCCAGTACTTC.

This clonotype was picked up many times. The CDR3 DNA reads as TGTGCCAGCAGCTTGGCAGGGGAGCGCGAGCAGTACTTC. Translating gives CASSLAGEREQYF. The chain links TRBV11-2 to TRBJ2-7; a weak D match, TRBD1 (6 bases). V lost 3 bases, J lost 6 bases, and 12 bases lay in between. This CDR3 is 13 amino acids long. Germline CDR1 SGHAT, CDR2 FQNNGV.

In its sample, this clonotype was seen many times. The V gene is TRBV13, the J gene TRBJ1-1, with 8 bases identical to TRBD1. The germline V gene has CDR1 PRHDT and CDR2 FYEKMQ (reference sequence). V trimming: 8 bases; J trimming: 7 bases; junction bases outside the gene matches: 6. This CDR3 contains 12 residues. The CDR3 DNA reads TGTGCCAGCGCAGGGGGCAACGGTGAAGCTTTCTTT. It specifies CASAGGNGEAFF.

The sample holds many counts of this clonotype. The V call is TRBV5-8, the J call TRBJ2-7, with D possibly being TRBD1 (5 bases). Germline V gene sequence: CDR1 SGHTS, CDR2 YDEGEE. The ends were cut back, 5 bases at V and 7 bases at J, with 16 bases in the middle. The CDR3 sequence is 13 residues long. The DNA of the CDR3 is TGTGCCAGCAGGGGAAATCTCAGGGTGGAGCAGTACTTC. This codes for CASRGNLRVEQYF.

The gene calls are TRBV20-1 and TRBJ2-7, with 12 bases lining up with TRBD2. The CDR3 consists of 14 residues. Germline assignment: CDR1 DFQATT and CDR2 SNEGSKA (reference sequence). V trimming: 6 bases; J trimming: 6 bases; junction bases outside the gene matches: 9. This CDR3 reads CSAALAGGGGEQYF. Here the CDR3 DNA reads TGCAGTGCCGCTCTAGCGGGAGGGGGTGGCGAGCAGTACTTC.

At least ten counts were recorded for this clonotype. The J gene is TRBJ1-2, the V gene TRBV20-1, with 7 positions matching TRBD1. The CDR3 is 12 amino acids. The ends lost 6 bases at V and 6 bases at J; junction bases unmatched: 7. CDR1 and CDR2 from the germline V gene are DFQATT and SNEGSKA (reference sequence). CDR3 sequence reads: CSATDRVDGYTF. In DNA, the CDR3 is TGCAGTGCCACCGACAGGGTGGATGGCTACACCTTC.

V usage is TRBV12-3 or TRBV12-4 and J usage is TRBJ2-7; 9 bases are shared with TRBD2. The trim removed 6 bases at V and 7 bases at J, leaving 10 bases unmatched. The CDR3 extends over 14 amino acids. CDR3 amino acids: CASRASGNRWEQYF. The CDR3, as DNA: TGTGCCAGCAGAGCTAGCGGGAATCGGTGGGAGCAGTACTTC.

This clonotype was counted at least ten times. This chain links TRBV6-2 or TRBV6-3 with TRBJ1-2; D call uncertain. CDR3 size: 13 residues. The germline V gene encodes CDR1 MNHEY and CDR2 SVGEGT. Trimming left V 6 bases short and J 4 bases short, with 12 bases between. The CDR3 is CASSLDIGYGYTF. The CDR3 region has the DNA TGTGCCAGCAGCCTCGACATTGGCTATGGCTACACCTTC.